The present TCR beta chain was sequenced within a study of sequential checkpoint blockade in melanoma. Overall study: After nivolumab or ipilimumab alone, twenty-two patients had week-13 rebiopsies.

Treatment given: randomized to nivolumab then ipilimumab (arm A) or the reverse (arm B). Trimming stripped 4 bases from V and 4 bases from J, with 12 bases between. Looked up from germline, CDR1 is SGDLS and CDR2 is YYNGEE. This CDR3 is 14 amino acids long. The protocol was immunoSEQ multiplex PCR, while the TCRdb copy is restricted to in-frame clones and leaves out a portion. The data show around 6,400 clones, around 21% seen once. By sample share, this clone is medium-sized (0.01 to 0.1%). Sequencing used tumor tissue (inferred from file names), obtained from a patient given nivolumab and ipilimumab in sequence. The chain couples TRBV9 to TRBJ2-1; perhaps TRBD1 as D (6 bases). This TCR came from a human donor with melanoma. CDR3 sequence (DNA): TGTGCCAGCAGCACCATAGACAGGTACAATGAGCAGTTCTTC. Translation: CASSTIDRYNEQFF.